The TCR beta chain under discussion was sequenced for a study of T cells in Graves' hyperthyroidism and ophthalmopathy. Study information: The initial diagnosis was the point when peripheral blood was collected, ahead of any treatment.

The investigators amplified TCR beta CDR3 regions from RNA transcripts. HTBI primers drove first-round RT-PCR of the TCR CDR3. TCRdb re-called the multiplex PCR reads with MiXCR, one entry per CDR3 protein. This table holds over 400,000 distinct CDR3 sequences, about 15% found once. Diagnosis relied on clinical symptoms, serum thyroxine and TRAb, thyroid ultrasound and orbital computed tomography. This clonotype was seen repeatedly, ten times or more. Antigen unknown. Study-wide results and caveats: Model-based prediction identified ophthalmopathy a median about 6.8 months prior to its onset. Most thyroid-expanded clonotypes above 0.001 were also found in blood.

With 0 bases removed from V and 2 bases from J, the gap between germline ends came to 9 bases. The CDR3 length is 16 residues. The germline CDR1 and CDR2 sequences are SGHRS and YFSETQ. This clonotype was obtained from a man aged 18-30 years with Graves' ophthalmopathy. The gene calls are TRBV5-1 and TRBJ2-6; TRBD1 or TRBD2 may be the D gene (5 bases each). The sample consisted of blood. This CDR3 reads CASSLGRGPGANVLTF. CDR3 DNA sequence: TGCGCCAGCAGCTTGGGTCGGGGCCCTGGGGCCAACGTCCTGACTTTC.